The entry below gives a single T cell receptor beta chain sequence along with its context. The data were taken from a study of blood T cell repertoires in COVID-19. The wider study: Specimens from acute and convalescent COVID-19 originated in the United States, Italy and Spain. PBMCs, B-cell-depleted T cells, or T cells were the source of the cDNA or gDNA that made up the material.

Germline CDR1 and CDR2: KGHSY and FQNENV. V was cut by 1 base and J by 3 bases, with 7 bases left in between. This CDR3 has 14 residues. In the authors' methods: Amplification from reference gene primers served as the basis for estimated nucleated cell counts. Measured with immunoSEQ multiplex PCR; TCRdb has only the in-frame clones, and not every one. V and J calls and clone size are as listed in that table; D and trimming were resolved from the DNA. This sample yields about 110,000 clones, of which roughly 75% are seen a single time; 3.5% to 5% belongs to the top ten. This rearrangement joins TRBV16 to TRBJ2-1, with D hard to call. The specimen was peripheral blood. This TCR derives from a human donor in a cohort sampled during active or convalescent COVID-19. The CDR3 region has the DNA TGTGCCAGCAGCCAATTACTTTTCTACAATGAGCAGTTCTTC. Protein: CASSQLLFYNEQFF.